A single sample gave rise to the 12 T cell receptor beta chains below, sequenced in a study of blood T cells in healthy people across ages. Primed by a sample-barcoded 5' primer and a J-beta primer mix, a second PCR proceeded for about 7 to 11 cycles. TCRdb recomputed calls from the 5' RACE reads with MiXCR, one row per CDR3 protein. The sample yields roughly 730,000 distinct CDR3 sequences, 45% to 70% seen once. The sequenced material came from blood. The receptors come from a man aged 35 to 55 in good health.

The J gene is TRBJ1-1, the V gene TRBV30; D not certain. V lost 1 base and J 3 bases, leaving 3 bases between the germline ends. Germline V gene sequence: CDR1 GTSNPN, CDR2 SVGIG (reference sequence). The CDR3 is 11 residues long. The CDR3 loop reads CAWSGDTEAFF. The CDR3 coding sequence is TGTGCCTGGAGTGGGGACACTGAAGCTTTCTTT.

V usage is TRBV30 and J usage is TRBJ2-3; D is uncertain. The CDR3 contains 12 residues. V shed 5 bases and J shed 5 bases, with 11 bases lying between them. The germline V gene has CDR1 GTSNPN and CDR2 SVGIG (reference sequence). The CDR3 sequence: CAWGPARDTQYF. In DNA form, the CDR3 reads TGTGCCTGGGGTCCAGCAAGAGATACGCAGTATTTT.

This chain links TRBV7-2 with TRBJ2-5; the D gene could be TRBD1 or TRBD2 (5 bases each). Germline-derived CDR1 and CDR2 are SGHTA and FQGNSA. The V end was cut by 5 bases, the J end by 4 bases, with 14 bases between. There are 14 residues in the CDR3. CDR3 sequence (DNA): TGTGCCAGCAGCGCCACCGGGACGGGAGAGACCCAGTACTTC. Protein sequence: CASSATGTGETQYF.

The genes are TRBV29-1 and TRBJ2-7; D is possibly TRBD2 (6 bases). Between the trimmed V and J ends, which lost 7 bases and 3 bases, there was a span of 19 bases. Per germline, CDR1 SQVTM and CDR2 ANQGSEA. The CDR3 has 14 residues. CDR3 region: CSARSQGGGYEQYF. CDR3 DNA sequence: TGCAGCGCCAGATCTCAGGGAGGAGGCTACGAGCAGTACTTC.

The V call is TRBV20-1, the J call TRBJ2-7; the match to TRBD2 covers 7 bases. V trimming: 3 bases; J trimming: 4 bases; junction bases outside the gene matches: 6. The germline V gene has CDR1 DFQATT and CDR2 SNEGSKA (reference sequence). The length of the CDR3 is 13 residues. CDR3 nucleotides: TGCAGTGCTAGTCGGGAGGTCAAGTACGAGCAGTACTTC. It yields the protein CSASREVKYEQYF.

This clonotype was seen once. At one end, the junction sequence differs from germline, possibly due to a read error. The chain links TRBV29-1 to TRBJ2-5; no definite D call. The germline CDR1 and CDR2 sequences are SQVTM and ANQGSEA. The CDR3 covers 15 residues. CDR3 in amino acids: CSVMMGRTFQGTQYF. The CDR3 region has the DNA TGCAGCGTCATGATGGGCAGAACTTTCCAAGGGACCCAGTACTTC.

This clonotype was seen more than once but under ten times. This sequence joins TRBV29-1 and TRBJ2-5; 8 nucleotides match TRBD1. Germline-derived CDR1 and CDR2 are SQVTM and ANQGSEA. The V gene end was trimmed by 5 bases and the J gene end by 5 bases; junction bases not matched to a gene: 10. The CDR3 runs 14 residues. The CDR3 DNA sequence: TGCAGCGTTATGGTCAGGGGGCTTCGGGAGACCCAGTACTTC. Translated: CSVMVRGLRETQYF.

The chain employs TRBV27 and TRBJ1-6, with D unresolved. Trimming shortened V by 6 bases and J by 7 bases, and 7 bases separated the two germline ends. Germline CDR1 is MNHEY and CDR2 is SMNVEV (reference sequence). There are 12 residues in the CDR3. In DNA, the CDR3 is TGTGCCAGCAGGGCAGAAAATTCACCCCTCCACTTT. This encodes CASRAENSPLHF.

This clonotype occurred once. The chain uses TRBV11-3 and TRBJ2-2; D remains ambiguous. The CDR3 length is 14 residues. V gave up 3 bases and J gave up 4 bases, with 9 bases separating them. CDR1 and CDR2 from the germline V gene are SGHNT and YENEEA. The CDR3 reads CASSLLTSTGELFF. The CDR3 bases are TGTGCCAGCAGCTTGCTTACCTCCACCGGGGAGCTGTTTTTT.

The chain recombines TRBV3-1 with TRBJ1-5; no clear D. The germline CDR1 and CDR2 sequences are LGHDT and YNNKEL (reference sequence). Trimming shortened V by 5 bases and J by 7 bases, and 9 bases separated the two germline ends. This CDR3 is built from 12 residues. CDR3 coding DNA: TGTGCCAGCAGCAGGGTTGGACAGCCCCAGCATTTT. This sequence encodes CASSRVGQPQHF.

V gene TRBV20-1 combines with J gene TRBJ1-1; no firm D call. V gave up 0 bases and J gave up 11 bases, with 13 bases separating them. CDR1 is DFQATT and CDR2 is SNEGSKA in the germline V gene (reference sequence). The CDR3 runs 12 residues. The DNA of the CDR3 is TGCAGTGCTAGAGATCGAGTGGAAGTGGCTTTCTTT. Amino acids: CSARDRVEVAFF.

In its sample, this clonotype was seen once. V is TRBV4-1 and J is TRBJ1-2, with D perhaps TRBD1 (5 bases). The CDR3 runs 17 residues. Looked up from germline, CDR1 is MGHRA and CDR2 is YSYEKL. The ends were cut back, 1 base at V and 2 bases at J, with 17 bases in the middle. CDR3: CASSQAAGRAGNYGYTF. CDR3 nucleotide sequence: TGCGCCAGCAGCCAAGCGGCAGGGAGGGCGGGCAACTATGGCTACACCTTC.